This TCR beta chain was observed in a study of blood T cell repertoires in COVID-19. Turning to the study itself: From the United States, Italy and Spain came samples of acute and convalescent COVID-19.

Assay used: immunoSEQ multiplex PCR; TCRdb lists only in-frame clones, some missing. The sample has around 480,000 clones; about nine tenths are singletons. The V gene lost 5 bases and the J gene lost 2 bases, with 13 bases spanning the gap. The CDR3 is 15 amino acids. The germline CDR1 and CDR2 sequences are MDHEN and SYDVKM. Adults between roughly 18 and 95 years of age took part from approximately 24 US areas. Participant-given clinical history determined each cohort assignment. In Cohort 3, a recovered donor had either two negative PCRs, clearance, or symptom resolution. This clone was observed a few times.

Sequenced: PBMCs or T cells enriched from blood (not recorded which). The TCR was taken from a woman aged 18-30 years who had recovered from COVID-19. The chain carries TRBV28 and TRBJ2-4; D not resolved. CDR3 sequence: CASSNLRSTKNIQYF. CDR3 sequence (DNA): TGTGCCAGCAGTAATCTTCGTAGCACCAAAAACATTCAGTACTTC. Full variable domain (missing parts from reference TRBV28 and TRBJ2-4): DVKVTQSSRYLVKRTGEKVFLECVQDMDHENMFWYRQDPGLGLRLIYFSYDVKMKEKGDIPEGYSVSREKKERFSLILESASTNQTSMYLCASSNLRSTKNIQYFGAGTRLSVL.